These T cell receptor beta chains were read from a single sample in a study of response to subunit inactivated influenza vaccine. TCRdb reanalysed the RT-PCR reads using MiXCR and keeps one entry per CDR3 protein. The sample shows a few hundred thousand distinct CDR3 sequences, 6% to 9% of them seen only once. The sequenced sample was PBMCs from blood, obtained less than 25 months after vaccination. These receptors all stem from a man aged 50-75 years who received an inactivated influenza vaccine. Both conserved end residues are part of each CDR3. A D gene is named only where the DNA matches it firmly. Clone size, where shown, is once, few, many, or a class for clones that have expanded.

D,J,size,V,CDR3
NA,TRBJ2-3,few,TRBV18,CASSPLQSTDTQYF
TRBD1,TRBJ1-2,few,TRBV5-1,CASSLSKQGAPSGYTF
NA,TRBJ2-1,few,TRBV18,CASSLTQTGNEQFF
TRBD2,TRBJ2-1,many,TRBV7-2,CASSRAGGMGYEQFF
NA,TRBJ1-6,few,TRBV10-2,CASNGGGGSPLHF
NA,TRBJ2-5,many,TRBV7-2,CASSLEAGRETQYF
NA,TRBJ2-3,many,TRBV24-1,CATSDSGPAGVDTQYF
TRBD1,TRBJ1-4,many,TRBV20-1,CSASGQGTGDEKLFF
TRBD2,TRBJ2-7,many,TRBV13,CASSLRLAGVVYEQYF
TRBD1,TRBJ2-7,few,TRBV9,CASSVAGTGGFEQYF
NA,TRBJ2-3,once,TRBV5-5,CASRSGALGDTQYF
NA,TRBJ2-2,few,TRBV7-2,CASSLMGDPTGELFF
NA,TRBJ2-7,NA,TRBV12-3/TRBV12-4,CATKESGPNEQYF
TRBD1,TRBJ2-6,NA,TRBV5-6,CASGLTGSGANVLTF
TRBD2,TRBJ2-1,few,TRBV12-3/TRBV12-4,CASSFERGDLEQFF
NA,TRBJ2-1,NA,TRBV20-1,CSARLLPRWAEESNEQFF
NA,TRBJ1-6,NA,TRBV29-1,CSVGTGQGNSPLHF
TRBD1,TRBJ1-2,few,TRBV3-1,CASSQGQGRYGYTF
NA,TRBJ2-5,NA,TRBV12-3/TRBV12-4,CASSFLRVVETQYF
TRBD1,TRBJ1-1,NA,TRBV11-1,CASSRVTRGPGTEAFF
TRBD2,TRBJ2-1,few,TRBV20-1,CSARDSGGSYNEQFF
TRBD1,TRBJ2-7,few,TRBV5-1,CASSLQGGPYEQYF
NA,TRBJ1-5,NA,TRBV12-3/TRBV12-4,CASSLSPNGAQPQHF
NA,TRBJ2-2,few,TRBV7-9,CASSFTSRGDTGELFF
TRBD2,TRBJ2-1,many,TRBV9,CASSVVAGGYNEQFF
NA,TRBJ2-7,NA,TRBV6-5,CASSYSGGSGYEQYF
NA,TRBJ2-1,NA,TRBV4-3,CASSQDRGQGPYNEQFF
NA,TRBJ1-2,NA,TRBV7-9,CASSRESEGGYTF
TRBD2,TRBJ2-1,many,TRBV4-3,CASSQDSGGRTNEQFF
TRBD1,TRBJ1-3,many,TRBV5-1,CASSPDRGLNTIYF
TRBD2,TRBJ2-7,few,TRBV7-3,CASSLSSGGVYEQYF
NA,TRBJ2-3,few,TRBV20-1,CSAQGPRSYASLDTQYF